The present TCR beta chain was sequenced within a study of cytomegalovirus exposure and HLA in healthy donors. Study information: The study's early data release held roughly 90 million unique TCRs from HLA-typed donors.

The V and J ends lost 3 bases and 4 bases, in that order; junction bases with no gene match: 7. Germline-derived CDR1 and CDR2 are SGHDT and YYEEEE. CDR3 length: 15 residues. PCR amplification relied on 60 Vbeta primers (plus 13 Jbeta primers). TCRdb keeps only in-frame clones here, not all; method: immunoSEQ multiplex PCR. The repertoire holds about 100,000 clones, with roughly 60% as singletons. This clonotype was sampled from a human donor in good health. The sequenced material came from PBMCs. The chain links TRBV5-6 to TRBJ1-5; 7 bases line up with TRBD1. This CDR3 is CASSSTGTANQPQHF. Here the CDR3 DNA reads TGTGCCAGCAGCTCTACCGGGACAGCGAATCAGCCCCAGCATTTT.